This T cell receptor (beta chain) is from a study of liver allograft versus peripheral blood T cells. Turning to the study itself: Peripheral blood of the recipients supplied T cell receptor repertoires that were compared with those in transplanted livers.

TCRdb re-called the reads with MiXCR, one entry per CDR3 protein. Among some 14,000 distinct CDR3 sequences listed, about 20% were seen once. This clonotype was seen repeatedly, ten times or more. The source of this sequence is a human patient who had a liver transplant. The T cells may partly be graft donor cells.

The CDR3 loop is CASSRDSPAGYGYTF. The CDR3 DNA reads TGTGCCAGCAGTCGGGACAGCCCGGCGGGCTATGGCTACACCTTC. This chain uses TRBV6-1 with TRBJ1-2; TRBD1 matches 7 bases. CDR1 is MNHNS, CDR2 SASEGT, per germline. Trimming at V came to 5 bases and at J to 4 bases, leaving 10 bases not matched to a gene. The CDR3 has 15 amino acids.